This T cell receptor (beta chain) was sequenced during a study of post-analysis software for immune sequencing data (dated by TCRdb to 2013 to 2016). Describing the broader study: Disease courses on record covered relapsing-remitting, secondary progressive and progressive-relapsing multiple sclerosis, though some patients had no subtype annotation. A subset of samples was prepared in parallel using single-end sample barcoding, then pooled and co-amplified after Illumina adapter ligation. The patient repertoires were set against around ten previously published healthy control repertoires from donors whose ages ranged from about 6 to 25 years. Points the paper makes about the study in general: Compared with controls, multiple sclerosis patients had significantly lower normalized Chao1 diversity, a finding suggesting substantial peripheral T-cell clonal expansion. When samples were clustered directly using the F measure, samples prepared in the same batch co-clustered strongly, which prompted a batch-effect correction. Four or five TRBV segments, including TRBV5-6, TRBV5-1 and TRBV20-1, were significantly more frequent in patients than controls. The control group was slightly older than the multiple sclerosis patient group.

This clonotype is a singleton in its sample. Its antigen is not yet known. Base qualities are not recorded, but no much larger clone differs from it by a single base. Library preparation employed PCR. Sequencing was performed on an Illumina HiSeq 2500. To reduce PCR and sequencing biases, unique molecular identifiers were built into the TCR beta cDNA libraries. Every 1 to 10 million input T cells yielded some 500,000 cDNA molecules, meaning each molecule approximated one T cell. The patient libraries were prepared and sequenced with the same protocol used for the earlier healthy control dataset. Samples belonging to the same batch were prepared together, multiplexed and sequenced on a shared HiSeq lane. In the authors' own workflow: MIGEC handled the raw barcoded reads, throwing out single-read molecular identifier groups before consensus assembly and CDR3 extraction. VDJtools was used for post-analysis of the clonotype tables, with diversity normalized by down-sampling every dataset to the smallest sample size. To correct batch-related cross-sample contamination, repertoire overlap clustering matched CDR3 amino acid sequences but not nucleotide sequences. TCRdb's own reprocessing of the public reads used fastp at Q25 and MiXCR and kept productive beta chains. Rows are combined by CDR3 protein, so each entry shows the most common genes and DNA. TCRdb, not the original authors, processed these V and J calls. This sample holds about 770,000 distinct CDR3 sequences; around 42% were observed only once. The top ten constitute roughly 4.4% of the sample.

To demonstrate the VDJtools post-analysis software, the study profiled TCR beta repertoires from the peripheral blood of about a dozen young patients with multiple sclerosis. The multiple sclerosis patients were children and adolescents ranging in age from about 6 to 17 years. Its CDR3 holds 16 amino acids, cysteine through phenylalanine. Of the read, only the CDR3 DNA is kept; its 48 bases are in frame from base 1. Per the germline V gene, MGHRA is the CDR1 and YSYEKL is the CDR2. The V and J genes are TRBV4-1 and TRBJ2-4; the D segment could be TRBD2, given 6 matching bases. The J call may be wrong; the DNA end is better matched by TRBJ2-7. The receptor comes from a girl aged 5-17 years with multiple sclerosis. Sample: blood. The CDR3 loop reads CASSQAESLSSDEQYF. In nucleotides, the sequence is TGCGCCAGCAGCCAAGCGGAGTCTTTGTCTAGCGACGAGCAGTACTTC.